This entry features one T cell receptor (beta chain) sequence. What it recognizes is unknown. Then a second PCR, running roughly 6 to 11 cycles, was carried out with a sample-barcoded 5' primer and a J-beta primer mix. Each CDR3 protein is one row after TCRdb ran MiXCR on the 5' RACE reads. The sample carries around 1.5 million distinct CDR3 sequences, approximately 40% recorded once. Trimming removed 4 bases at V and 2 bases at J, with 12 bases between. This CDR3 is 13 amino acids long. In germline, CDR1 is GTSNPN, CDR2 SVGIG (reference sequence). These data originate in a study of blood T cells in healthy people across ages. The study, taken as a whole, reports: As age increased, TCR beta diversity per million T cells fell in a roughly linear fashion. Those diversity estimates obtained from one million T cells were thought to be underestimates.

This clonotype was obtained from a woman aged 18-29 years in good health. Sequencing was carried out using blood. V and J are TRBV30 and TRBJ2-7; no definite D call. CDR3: CAWTGQFPYEQYF. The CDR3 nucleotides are TGTGCCTGGACGGGTCAATTTCCCTACGAGCAGTACTTC.